The next 24 T cell receptor beta chains were all read from a single sample in a study of T cell repertoires in cytomegalovirus infection. No antigens are known for them. MiXCR, applied by TCRdb to the reads, yields one record per CDR3 protein. The table includes 80,000 or so distinct CDR3 sequences, around 42% detected once. The sample was CD8+ T cells from cultured PBMCs, taken from culture after CMV antigen stimulation. These receptors originate from a human donor in good health (CMV status not recorded). Some clones in this sample may be carry-over from other donors' samples.

This clonotype has more than one count but fewer than ten. The chain employs TRBV6-5 and TRBJ1-4; D not resolved. CDR3 length equals 13 residues. The ends were cut back, 6 bases at V and 0 bases at J, with 5 bases in the middle. The V gene's germline CDR1 is MNHEY and CDR2 SVGAGI. The CDR3 sequence: CASRDATNEKLFF. CDR3 DNA sequence: TGTGCCAGCAGGGACGCAACTAATGAAAAACTGTTTTTT.

This clonotype came up a few times. The J gene is TRBJ1-1, the V gene TRBV19, with a tentative D call TRBD1 (6 bases). The length of the CDR3 is 11 residues. The germline V and J ends were trimmed by 6 bases and 9 bases, with 11 bases remaining between them. The germline CDR1 and CDR2 sequences are LNHDA and SQIVND (reference sequence). CDR3 in amino acids: CASSDRQQAFF. CDR3 nucleotides: TGTGCCAGTAGCGACAGGCAACAAGCTTTCTTT. Together with reference TRBV19 and TRBJ1-1, the CDR3 gives the full variable domain: DGGITQSPKYLFRKEGQNVTLSCEQNLNHDAMYWYRQDPGQGLRLIYYSQIVNDFQKGDIAEGYSVSREKKESFPLTVTSAQKNPTAFYLCASSDRQQAFFGQGTRLTVV.

The sample holds many counts of this clonotype. This rearrangement joins TRBV7-8 to TRBJ2-1; TRBD1 agrees at 10 bases. CDR3 length: 17 residues. Germline lookup yields CDR1 SGHVS and CDR2 FQNEAQ. The V gene end was trimmed by 3 bases and the J gene end by 3 bases; junction bases not matched to a gene: 8. For the CDR3, the DNA is TGTGCCAGCAGCTTCCCCGCCCGGGACAGGGGCTACAATGAGCAGTTCTTC. Protein product: CASSFPARDRGYNEQFF.

The chain carries TRBV7-3 and TRBJ2-5, with D possibly TRBD1 on 6 matching bases. There are 13 residues in the CDR3. V was trimmed by 4 bases and J by 2 bases, leaving 8 bases between them. CDR1 is SGHTA, CDR2 FQGTGA, per germline. CDR3 in DNA: TGTGCCAGCAGCTCCGACAGGCAAGAGACCCAGTACTTC. Translation gives CASSSDRQETQYF.

This clonotype was seen only a few times. The chain's CDR3 is CASSLVSGPSTGELFF. The DNA of the CDR3 is TGTGCCAGCAGCTTAGTGTCCGGTCCCAGCACCGGGGAGCTGTTTTTT. The chain links TRBV7-9 to TRBJ2-2; no clear D gene. This CDR3 has 16 amino acids. The V gene's germline CDR1 is SEHNR and CDR2 FQNEAQ (reference sequence). Trimming took 1 base from V and 4 from J, leaving 13 bases between them.

This clonotype showed up just a few times. The V gene is TRBV28, the J gene TRBJ2-7; TRBD1 matches at 7 bases. The V gene's germline CDR1 is MDHEN and CDR2 SYDVKM. There are 17 residues in the CDR3. V lost 2 bases to trimming and J lost 5 bases; unmatched junction nucleotides: 15. The CDR3 loop reads CASSLRDEWTGSHEQYF. The CDR3 nucleotides read TGTGCCAGCAGTTTACGTGACGAATGGACAGGATCCCACGAGCAGTACTTC.

This clonotype was observed a single time. This chain links TRBV6-2 or TRBV6-3 with TRBJ2-6; possible D gene TRBD2, 5 bases. The germline gives CDR1 MNHEY, CDR2 SVGEGT. This CDR3 comprises 16 residues. V lost 0 bases and J lost 1, with 7 bases in between. DNA for the CDR3: TGTGCCAGCAGTTACTCGGAGGTTTCTGGGGCCAACGTCCTGACTTTC. Amino acid sequence: CASSYSEVSGANVLTF.

In regard to this clonotype: The junction differs from germline at one of its ends, possibly a read error. The V call is TRBV7-6, the J call TRBJ1-3; D is perhaps TRBD1 (5 bases). CDR1 is SGHVS and CDR2 is FNYEAQ in the germline V gene. The CDR3 has 16 residues. The CDR3 region has the DNA TGTGCTAGCAGCTTAGCCCCGGCGGGACCTGGAAACACCATATATTTT. Residues: CASSLAPAGPGNTIYF.

This chain connects TRBV12-3 or TRBV12-4 to TRBJ2-1, with TRBD2 matching 10 bases. The CDR3 has 15 amino acids. Losses at the gene ends were 2 bases for V and 6 bases for J; bases not matched to a gene: 4. Here the CDR3 DNA reads TGTGCCAGCAGTTTATCAGCGGGGGGGCCCAATGAGCAGTTCTTC. Translated, it gives CASSLSAGGPNEQFF.

The chain couples TRBV6-1 to TRBJ1-6; 8 nucleotides match TRBD1. CDR1 is MNHNS and CDR2 is SASEGT in the germline V gene. The V and J ends lost 7 bases and 6 bases, in that order; junction bases with no gene match: 5. There are 14 residues in the CDR3. CDR3 sequence (DNA): TGTGCCAGCATCCAAGGACAGGGTAATTCACCCCTCCACTTT. Protein product: CASIQGQGNSPLHF.

This chain connects TRBV5-1 to TRBJ2-1, with TRBD2 identical over 16 bases. From germline, CDR1 is SGHRS and CDR2 YFSETQ. V dropped 4 bases and J dropped 4; count of bases not matched to a gene: 20. The CDR3 length is 22 residues. Here the CDR3 reads CASSMDGTGGLAGGPEYNEQFF. The CDR3 nucleotides read TGCGCCAGCAGCATGGACGGGACAGGGGGACTAGCGGGGGGGCCGGAATACAATGAGCAGTTCTTC. The full variable domain, completed using reference TRBV5-1 and TRBJ2-1, is KAGVTQTPRYLIKTRGQQVTLSCSPISGHRSVSWYQQTPGQGLQFLFEYFSETQRNKGNFPGRFSGRQFSNSRSEMNVSTLELGDSALYLCASSMDGTGGLAGGPEYNEQFFGPGTRLTVL.

This sequence joins TRBV7-2 and TRBJ2-3; 9 bases are shared with TRBD2. The CDR3 loop spans 17 amino acids. Per the germline V gene, CDR1 is SGHTA and CDR2 is FQGNSA. Trimming removed 2 bases from V and 2 bases from J; junction bases left unmatched: 8. The CDR3 nucleotides are TGTGCCAGCAGCTTAAGTTACAGCGGGGGGAACACAGATACGCAGTATTTT. Its translation is CASSLSYSGGNTDTQYF.

The chain is built from TRBV29-1 and TRBJ2-7; 8 nucleotides agree with TRBD1. CDR3 size: 13 residues. Germline V CDR1 and CDR2: SQVTM, ANQGSEA. The junction had 5 bases not matched to a gene; V was cut back by 6 bases and J by 1 base. The CDR3 nucleotides read TGCAGCGTCAGGGACAGGTCATCCTACGAGCAGTACTTC. Amino acids: CSVRDRSSYEQYF.

In this sample, this clonotype turned up a few times. The rearrangement uses TRBV20-1 and TRBJ2-7, with TRBD2 matching 8 bases. CDR1 and CDR2 (germline): DFQATT, SNEGSKA (reference sequence). The CDR3 totals 16 residues. Trimming removed 4 bases from V and 0 bases from J; junction bases left unmatched: 11. DNA for the CDR3: TGCAGTGCTACTAATGCCCTTAGCGGGGACTCCTACGAGCAGTACTTC. This encodes CSATNALSGDSYEQYF.

The chain couples TRBV19 to TRBJ2-1; the D gene is possibly TRBD2 (5 bases). This CDR3 comprises 16 residues. Germline values: CDR1 LNHDA, CDR2 SQIVND (reference sequence). V was shortened by 7 bases and J by 6 bases, with 22 bases between the two germline ends. CDR3 loop: CASMGQTGTPPNEQFF. The CDR3 coding sequence is TGTGCCAGTATGGGTCAGACGGGAACACCCCCCAATGAGCAGTTCTTC.

The chain couples TRBV7-4 to TRBJ2-1; 8 bases agree with TRBD2. Germline loops: CDR1 SGHVT, CDR2 SQSDAQ. V shed 5 bases, J shed 5 bases, and the junction held 8 bases outside the gene matches. CDR3 length: 15 residues. CDR3 amino acids: CASSPGGRPHNEQFF. CDR3 nucleotide sequence: TGTGCCAGCAGCCCCGGCGGGAGGCCTCACAATGAGCAGTTCTTC.

The rearrangement uses TRBV4-3 and TRBJ2-2, with D uncertain. Trimming cost V 3 bases and J 4 bases, with 15 bases left between them. The CDR3 extends over 16 amino acids. Germline V gene sequence: CDR1 LGHNA, CDR2 YSLEER. DNA for the CDR3: TGCGCCAGCAGCCAGATAGGCGGTGGGGTCACCGGGGAGCTGTTTTTT. As protein: CASSQIGGGVTGELFF.

The chain uses TRBV5-1 and TRBJ1-1, with TRBD1 matching 10 bases. CDR1 SGHRS and CDR2 YFSETQ come from the germline V gene. J was trimmed by 0 bases and V by 4 bases; bases with no gene match: 6. This CDR3 spans 16 amino acids. The chain's CDR3 is CASSRDRGSLNTEAFF. CDR3 DNA sequence: TGCGCCAGCAGCCGGGACAGGGGCAGCCTGAACACTGAAGCTTTCTTT.

The chain links TRBV4-1 to TRBJ2-1; D is possibly TRBD2 (5 bases). CDR1 is MGHRA, CDR2 YSYEKL, per germline. Trimming shortened V by 2 bases and J by 8 bases, and 16 bases separated the two germline ends. This CDR3 contains 15 residues. Here the CDR3 reads CASSQSPAAGDEQFF. The CDR3, as DNA: TGCGCCAGCAGCCAAAGTCCGGCCGCGGGCGATGAGCAGTTCTTC.

This chain connects TRBV12-3 or TRBV12-4 to TRBJ2-7; D is uncertain. V was clipped by 5 bases and J by 4 bases, with 15 bases between them. The CDR3 length is 14 residues. In DNA form, the CDR3 reads TGTGCCAGCAGTCTTGGATCCGCGGATTACGAGCAGTACTTC. It codes for CASSLGSADYEQYF.

There are a few counts of this clonotype. CDR3 protein: CASSYLEGAFSNGELFF. Written as DNA, the CDR3 is TGTGCCAGCAGTTACCTAGAGGGGGCCTTTTCTAACGGGGAGCTGTTTTTT. This chain links TRBV6-6 with TRBJ2-2; 7 bases are shared with TRBD1. CDR3 length: 17 amino acids. Per the germline V gene, CDR1 is MNHNY and CDR2 is SVGAGI (reference sequence). The J segment lost 7 bases and the V segment lost 2 bases, leaving 13 bases of the junction unmatched.

The genes are TRBV12-3 or TRBV12-4 and TRBJ2-3, with TRBD2 identical over 10 bases. Germline trimming cut 6 bases from V and 2 bases from J; bases unmatched to any gene: 5. This CDR3 has 15 residues. This CDR3 is CASSLGLAYTDTQYF. The CDR3 nucleotides read TGTGCCAGCAGCTTGGGACTAGCGTACACAGATACGCAGTATTTT.

This clonotype was seen only a few times. This chain links TRBV6-2 or TRBV6-3 with TRBJ1-2, with D perhaps TRBD1 (5 bases). The CDR3 runs 22 residues. Germline V gene data show CDR1 as MNHEY and CDR2 as SVGEGT. V lost 5 bases to trimming and J lost 0 bases, with 34 bases between them. CDR3 bases: TGTGCCAGCAGTGCGCATCGACCGGGGCGGAGGGCGATAGAAGGATCTAACTATGGCTACACCTTC. Its translation: CASSAHRPGRRAIEGSNYGYTF.

This clonotype showed up just once. The rearrangement links TRBV2 to TRBJ1-2; D is ambiguous. Germline-derived CDR1 and CDR2 are SNHLY and FYNNEI. Trimming stripped 7 bases from V and 0 bases from J, with 18 bases between. The CDR3 spans 16 residues. CDR3 region: CASNPTVGDSNYGYTF. The CDR3 DNA is TGTGCCAGCAACCCTACAGTCGGCGATTCTAACTATGGCTACACCTTC.